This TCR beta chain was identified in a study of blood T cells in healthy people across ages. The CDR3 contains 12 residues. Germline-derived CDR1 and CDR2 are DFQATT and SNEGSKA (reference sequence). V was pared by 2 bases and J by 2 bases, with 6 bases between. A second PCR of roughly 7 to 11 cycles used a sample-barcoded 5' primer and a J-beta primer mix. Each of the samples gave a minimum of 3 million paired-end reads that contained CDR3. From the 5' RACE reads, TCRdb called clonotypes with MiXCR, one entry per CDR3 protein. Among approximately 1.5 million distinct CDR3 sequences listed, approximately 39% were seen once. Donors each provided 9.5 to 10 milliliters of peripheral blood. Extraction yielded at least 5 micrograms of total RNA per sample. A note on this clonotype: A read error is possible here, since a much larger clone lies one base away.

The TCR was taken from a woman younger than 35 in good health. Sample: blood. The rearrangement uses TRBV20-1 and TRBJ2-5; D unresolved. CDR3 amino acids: CSARWLQETQYF. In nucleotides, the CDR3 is TGCAGTGCTAGATGGCTGCAAGAGACCCAGTACTTC.